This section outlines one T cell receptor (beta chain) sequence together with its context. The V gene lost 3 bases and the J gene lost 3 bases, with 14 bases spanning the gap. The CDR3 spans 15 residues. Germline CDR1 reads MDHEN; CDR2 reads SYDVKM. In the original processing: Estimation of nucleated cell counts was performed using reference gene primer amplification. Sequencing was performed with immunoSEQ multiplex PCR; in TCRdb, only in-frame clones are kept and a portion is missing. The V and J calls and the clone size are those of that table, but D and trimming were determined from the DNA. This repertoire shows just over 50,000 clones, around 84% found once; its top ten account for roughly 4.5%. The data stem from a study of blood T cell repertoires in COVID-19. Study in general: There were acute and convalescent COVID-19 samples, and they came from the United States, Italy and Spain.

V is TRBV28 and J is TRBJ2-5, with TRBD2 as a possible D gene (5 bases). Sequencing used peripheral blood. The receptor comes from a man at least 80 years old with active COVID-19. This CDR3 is CASSFLGSLEETQYF. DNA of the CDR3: TGTGCCAGCAGTTTTCTGGGGAGTTTAGAAGAGACCCAGTACTTC.